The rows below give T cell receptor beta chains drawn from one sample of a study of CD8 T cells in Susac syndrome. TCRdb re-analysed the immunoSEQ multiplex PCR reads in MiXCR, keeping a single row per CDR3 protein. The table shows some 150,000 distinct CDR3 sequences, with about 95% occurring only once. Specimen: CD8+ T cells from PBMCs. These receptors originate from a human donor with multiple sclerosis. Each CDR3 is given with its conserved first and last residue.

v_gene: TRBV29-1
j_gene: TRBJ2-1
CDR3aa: CSAHSGLVVADEQFF

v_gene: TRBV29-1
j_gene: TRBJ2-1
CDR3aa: CSAPWGVEQFF

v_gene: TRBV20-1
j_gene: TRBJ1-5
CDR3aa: CSARYRGVDFNQPQHF

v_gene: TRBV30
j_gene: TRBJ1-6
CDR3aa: CAWTPGSGNSPLHF

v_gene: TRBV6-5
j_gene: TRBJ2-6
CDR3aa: CATSSRASGANVLTF

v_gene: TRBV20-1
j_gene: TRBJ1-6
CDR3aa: CSARVPGQLNSPLHF

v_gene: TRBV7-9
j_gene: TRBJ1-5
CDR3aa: CASSSAGWSNQPQHF

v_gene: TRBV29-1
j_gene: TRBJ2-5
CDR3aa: CSVEGGLALLGETQYF

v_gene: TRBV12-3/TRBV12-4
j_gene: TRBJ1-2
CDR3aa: CASSAAILDRGGYTF

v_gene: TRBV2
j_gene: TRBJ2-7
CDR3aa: CASSEYSYEQYF

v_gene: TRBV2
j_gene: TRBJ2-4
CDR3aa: CASSAGTRTNIQYF

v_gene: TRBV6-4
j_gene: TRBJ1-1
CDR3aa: CASSTGTENTEAFF

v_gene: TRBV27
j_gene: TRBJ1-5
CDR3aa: CASSPPPGNHQPQHF

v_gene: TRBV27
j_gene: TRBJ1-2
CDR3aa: CASSFPRKGNYGYTF

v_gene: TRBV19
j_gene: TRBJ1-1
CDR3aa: CASSPGLNTEAFF

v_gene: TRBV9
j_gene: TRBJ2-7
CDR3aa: CASSLGRDTTYEQYF

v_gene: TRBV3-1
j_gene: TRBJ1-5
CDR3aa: CASSQDTGGTNQPQHF

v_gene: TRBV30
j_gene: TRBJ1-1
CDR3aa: CAWSVEDTEAFF

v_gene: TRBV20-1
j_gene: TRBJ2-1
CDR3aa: CSARTSGALGNEQFF

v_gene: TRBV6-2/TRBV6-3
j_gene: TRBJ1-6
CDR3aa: CASSYGQGNSPLHF

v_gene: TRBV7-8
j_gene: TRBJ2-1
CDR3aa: CASSPLADYSSYNEQFF

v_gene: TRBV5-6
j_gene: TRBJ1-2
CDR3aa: CASSLNRDYGYTF

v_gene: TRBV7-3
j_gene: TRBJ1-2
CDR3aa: CANPSTPGGGYTF

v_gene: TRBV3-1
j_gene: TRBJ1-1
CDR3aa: CASSQEWEDSEAFF

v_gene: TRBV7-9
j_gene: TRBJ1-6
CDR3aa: CASSSPETAGSPLHF

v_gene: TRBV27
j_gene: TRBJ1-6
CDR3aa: CASSWDSVNSPLHF

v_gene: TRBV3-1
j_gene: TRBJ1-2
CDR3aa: CASSQDVVARNYGYTF

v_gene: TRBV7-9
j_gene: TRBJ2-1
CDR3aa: CASSLVETGGWEQFF

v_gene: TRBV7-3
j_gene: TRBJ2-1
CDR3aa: CASSPWGGGNEQFF

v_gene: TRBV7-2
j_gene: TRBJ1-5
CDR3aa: CASSYWTGEQPQHF

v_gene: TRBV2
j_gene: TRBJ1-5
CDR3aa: CASSADEPQHF

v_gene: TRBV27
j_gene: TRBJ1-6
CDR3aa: CASSSGFTYNSPLHF

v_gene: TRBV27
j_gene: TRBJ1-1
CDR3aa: CASSLSPRAEAFF

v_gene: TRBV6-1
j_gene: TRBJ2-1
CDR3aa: CASRRDEQFF

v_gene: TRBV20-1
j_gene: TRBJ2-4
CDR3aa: CSAVLGPWNIQYF

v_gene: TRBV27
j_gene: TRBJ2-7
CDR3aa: CASSLLGTGGSYEQYF

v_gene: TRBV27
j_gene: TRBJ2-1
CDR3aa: CAVGPSGGRGEQFF

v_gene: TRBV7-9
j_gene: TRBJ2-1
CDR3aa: CASSLTSLGNEQFF

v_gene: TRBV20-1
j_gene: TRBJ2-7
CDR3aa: CSARGSGHGTYEQYF

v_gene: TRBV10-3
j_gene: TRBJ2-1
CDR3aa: CAITEGTGYNEQFF

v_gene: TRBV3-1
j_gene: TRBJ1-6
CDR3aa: CASSQDWRSNSPLHF

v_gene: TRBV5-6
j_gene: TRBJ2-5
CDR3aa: CASSLGQLRETQYF

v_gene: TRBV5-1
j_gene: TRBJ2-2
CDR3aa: CASTFNTGELFF

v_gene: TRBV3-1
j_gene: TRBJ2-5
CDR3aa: CASSREKVREETQYF

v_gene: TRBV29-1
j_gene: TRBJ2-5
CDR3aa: CSVEVLKGTQYF

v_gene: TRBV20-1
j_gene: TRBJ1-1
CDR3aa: CSGYREPNTEAFF

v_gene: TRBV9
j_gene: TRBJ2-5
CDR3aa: CASSGADLAGDETQYF

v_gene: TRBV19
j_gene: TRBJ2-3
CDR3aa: CASSRGVLTDTQYF

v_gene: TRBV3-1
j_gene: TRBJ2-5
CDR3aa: CASSQDGAQEEETQYF

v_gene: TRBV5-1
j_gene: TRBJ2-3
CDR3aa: CASSLYGGSRDTQYF

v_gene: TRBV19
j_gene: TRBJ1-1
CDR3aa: CASSIVDRANTEAFF

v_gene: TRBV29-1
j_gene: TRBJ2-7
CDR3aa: CSAELDGNSYEQYF

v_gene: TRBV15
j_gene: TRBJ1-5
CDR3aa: CATSARDGGDRNQPQHF

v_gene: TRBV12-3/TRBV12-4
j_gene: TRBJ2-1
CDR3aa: CASSLPLEGGKQFF